The 25 T cell receptor beta chains below were found in one sample sequenced in a study of OX40 agonist ivuxolimab in advanced cancers. The method was immunoSEQ multiplex PCR; TCRdb's version includes in-frame clones alone and lacks a portion of them. The sample yields about 17,000 clones, roughly four fifths seen once. The specimen was CD4+ or CD8+ T cells sorted from blood, collected in a trial of the OX40 agonist ivuxolimab. All receptors come from an adult with an advanced solid tumor such as melanoma, head and neck, liver or kidney cancer.

This sequence joins TRBV30 and TRBJ2-7; 9 bases agree with TRBD2. The J segment lost 4 bases and the V segment lost 2 bases, leaving 9 bases of the junction unmatched. The CDR3 length is 15 residues. Germline-derived CDR1 and CDR2 are GTSNPN and SVGIG (reference sequence). The DNA of the CDR3 is TGTGCCTGGAGTCATCTAGCGGGGCGAGGGTACGAGCAGTACTTC. The encoded protein is CAWSHLAGRGYEQYF.

The rearrangement joins TRBV4-3 to TRBJ2-7; unclear D gene. Between the trimmed V and J ends, which lost 0 bases and 3 bases, there was a span of 12 bases. Germline CDR1 LGHNA, CDR2 YSLEER. The CDR3 totals 15 residues. CDR3 in DNA: TGCGCCAGCAGCCAAGAGCCCTTCCAAATCTACGAGCAGTACTTC. Translation gives CASSQEPFQIYEQYF.

This clone showed up just a few times. This chain connects TRBV11-2 to TRBJ2-7; D might be TRBD1 (6 bases). There are 14 residues in the CDR3. Trimming removed 4 bases from V and 3 bases from J, with 13 bases in between. CDR1 is SGHAT and CDR2 is FQNNGV in the germline V gene. Here the CDR3 reads CASSSGHTDYEQYF. The CDR3 DNA is TGTGCCAGCAGCTCGGGACACACGGACTACGAGCAGTACTTC. Together with reference TRBV11-2 and TRBJ2-7, the CDR3 gives the full variable domain: EAGVAQSPRYKIIEKRQSVAFWCNPISGHATLYWYQQILGQGPKLLIQFQNNGVVDDSQLPKDRFSAERLKGVDSTLKIQPAKLEDSAVYLCASSSGHTDYEQYFGPGTRLTVT.

This clone was counted once. V and J are TRBV7-9 and TRBJ2-1, with 11 bases lining up with TRBD2. The CDR3 has 15 amino acids. With V trimmed by 5 bases and J by 5 bases, 5 bases remained unmatched. Germline lookup yields CDR1 SEHNR and CDR2 FQNEAQ (reference sequence). This CDR3 reads CASSDTSGRHNEQFF. The DNA for the CDR3 is TGTGCCAGCAGCGATACTAGCGGGAGACACAATGAGCAGTTCTTC.

The V and J genes are TRBV14 and TRBJ2-7; D gene uncertain. This CDR3 is built from 14 residues. CDR1 and CDR2 from the germline V gene are SGHDN and FVKESK. The germline V and J ends were trimmed by 0 bases and 4 bases, with 10 bases remaining between them. The chain's CDR3 is CASSQDQAHYEQYF. CDR3 DNA sequence: TGTGCCAGCAGCCAAGATCAAGCACATTACGAGCAGTACTTC.

This chain links TRBV6-5 with TRBJ1-1; weak D call: TRBD1 (6 bases). Per the germline V gene, CDR1 is MNHEY and CDR2 is SVGAGI. Trimming removed 8 bases from V and 5 bases from J, with 21 bases in between. The CDR3 has 15 amino acids. The CDR3 region has the DNA TGTGCCAGCGCAGTTTATCCGGAGGGGGGTACTGAAGCTTTCTTT. Translated, it gives CASAVYPEGGTEAFF.

This clone is labeled as medium-sized. The chain carries TRBV4-3 and TRBJ2-5; D might be TRBD1 (6 bases). This CDR3 is built from 16 residues. Germline lookup yields CDR1 LGHNA and CDR2 YSLEER. The ends were cut back, 0 bases at V and 5 bases at J, with 16 bases in the middle. CDR3: CASSQDRGSNRETQYF. Here the CDR3 DNA reads TGCGCCAGCAGCCAAGATAGGGGGTCGAACCGGGAGACCCAGTACTTC.

The chain combines TRBV7-3 with TRBJ2-5, with TRBD1 as a possible D gene (6 bases). Trimming removed 0 bases from V and 5 bases from J, with 7 bases in between. Germline V gene sequence: CDR1 SGHTA, CDR2 FQGTGA. The CDR3 is 13 amino acids. CDR3 nucleotide sequence: TGTGCCAGCAGCTTAACAGGGGGTGAGACCCAGTACTTC. Protein product: CASSLTGGETQYF.

The J gene is TRBJ1-5, the V gene TRBV28; a weak D match, TRBD1 (5 bases). Trimming took 7 bases from V and 5 from J, leaving 15 bases between them. The CDR3 length is 14 residues. Germline values: CDR1 MDHEN, CDR2 SYDVKM. CDR3 protein: CASTQEGLHQPQHF. The CDR3 DNA reads TGTGCCAGCACCCAGGAGGGGTTGCATCAGCCCCAGCATTTT.

V gene TRBV5-1 combines with J gene TRBJ1-1, with D unresolved. Germline CDR1 and CDR2: SGHRS and YFSETQ. The CDR3 consists of 12 residues. Between the trimmed V and J ends, which lost 0 bases and 7 bases, there was a span of 7 bases. The CDR3 sequence: CASSLVGIEAFF. The CDR3 coding sequence is TGCGCCAGCAGCTTGGTAGGCATTGAAGCTTTCTTT.

V gene TRBV6-5 combines with J gene TRBJ2-2; 10 bases line up with TRBD2. CDR1 is MNHEY and CDR2 is SVGAGI in the germline V gene. This CDR3 is built from 14 residues. V trimming: 7 bases; J trimming: 3 bases; junction bases outside the gene matches: 2. For the CDR3, the DNA is TGTGCCAGCACAGCGGGGGGGGACACCGGGGAGCTGTTTTTT. It specifies CASTAGGDTGELFF.

The chain employs TRBV27 and TRBJ2-7, with 11 bases lining up with TRBD1. The CDR3 extends over 20 amino acids. In germline, CDR1 is MNHEY, CDR2 SMNVEV (reference sequence). The junction had 25 bases not matched to a gene; V was cut back by 5 bases and J by 7 bases. CDR3 residues: CASSTQGPPGTGGFLGEQYF. The CDR3 nucleotides read TGTGCCAGCAGTACCCAGGGGCCGCCCGGGACAGGGGGATTCCTAGGTGAGCAGTACTTC.

J is TRBJ2-1 and V is TRBV7-9; D is undetermined. Germline V lookup: CDR1 SEHNR, CDR2 FQNEAQ (reference sequence). This CDR3 spans 14 amino acids. V was shortened by 2 bases and J by 4 bases, with 9 bases between the two germline ends. CDR3 sequence: CASSLIGQYNEQFF. CDR3 DNA sequence: TGTGCCAGCAGCTTAATCGGTCAATACAATGAGCAGTTCTTC.

The CDR3 DNA follows: TGCGCCAGCAGCCAAGATATGGGTACTACCCCTAACTATGGCTACACCTTC. Translating gives CASSQDMGTTPNYGYTF. J is TRBJ1-2 and V is TRBV4-1; no definite D call. V lost 0 bases and J lost 0, with 14 bases in between. In germline, CDR1 is MGHRA, CDR2 YSYEKL. This CDR3 region has 17 residues.

The chain is built from TRBV4-1 and TRBJ2-7; 9 nucleotides agree with TRBD1. V lost 2 bases to trimming and J lost 4 bases; unmatched junction nucleotides: 6. The germline V gene encodes CDR1 MGHRA and CDR2 YSYEKL. The CDR3 sequence is 15 residues long. CDR3 protein: CASSQSLDRGYEQYF. The CDR3 DNA reads TGCGCCAGCAGCCAATCACTGGACAGGGGTTACGAGCAGTACTTC.

The V and J genes are TRBV28 and TRBJ2-7; 8 nucleotides line up with TRBD1. V lost 5 bases and J lost 3; bases outside the gene matches: 18. The CDR3 length is 18 residues. CDR1 is MDHEN and CDR2 is SYDVKM in the germline V gene. The CDR3 spells CASSGRGTGSLFGYEQYF. As DNA, the CDR3 is TGTGCCAGCAGTGGTCGGGGGACAGGATCTTTGTTTGGCTACGAGCAGTACTTC.

The V call is TRBV9, the J call TRBJ1-6; the match to TRBD1 covers 7 bases. Losses at the gene ends were 4 bases for V and 6 bases for J; bases not matched to a gene: 10. The germline gives CDR1 SGDLS, CDR2 YYNGEE. The CDR3 totals 16 residues. CDR3 protein: CASSPRGGTVNSPLHF. The CDR3 region has the DNA TGTGCCAGCAGCCCCCGGGGTGGGACAGTTAATTCACCCCTCCACTTT.

V gene TRBV10-2 combines with J gene TRBJ2-7; D is unresolved. V was cut by 3 bases and J by 7 bases, with 16 bases left in between. The CDR3 is 14 residues long. Per germline, CDR1 WSHSY and CDR2 SAAADI. Here the CDR3 reads CASSDYGSLTEQYF. The DNA of the CDR3 is TGCGCCAGCAGTGACTACGGATCACTCACGGAGCAGTACTTC.

This clone showed up just once. This chain joins TRBV6-5 and TRBJ2-3; D is uncertain. Germline CDR1 MNHEY, CDR2 SVGAGI. V was trimmed by 6 bases and J by 4 bases, leaving 11 bases between them. The CDR3 is 13 amino acids. The CDR3 DNA sequence: TGTGCCAGCAGCCTGCTTGGGGCAGATACGCAGTATTTT. Translating gives CASSLLGADTQYF.

The CDR3 DNA reads TGTGCCAGCAGTTTGGGACAGGGTGGCTACAATGAGCAGTTCTTC. It codes for CASSLGQGGYNEQFF. The chain uses TRBV27 and TRBJ2-1; the match to TRBD1 covers 9 bases. The germline gives CDR1 MNHEY, CDR2 SMNVEV (reference sequence). The CDR3 is made up of 15 amino acids. J was trimmed by 3 bases and V by 3 bases; bases with no gene match: 3.

In nucleotides, the CDR3 is TGTGCCAGCAGCCCTCTTTTGGGGGGGACGGGGCAGTTCTTC. Its translation: CASSPLLGGTGQFF. The chain employs TRBV21-1 and TRBJ2-1; whether TRBD2, the table's D call, matches the DNA was not checked. TRBV21-1 is assigned pseudogene status. The CDR3 extends over 14 amino acids.

The V gene is TRBV10-2, the J gene TRBJ2-1, with D possibly TRBD2 on 5 matching bases. CDR3 length: 12 residues. With 8 bases removed from V and 9 bases from J, the gap between germline ends came to 14 bases. Germline CDR1 WSHSY, CDR2 SAAADI. CDR3 sequence: CASADSRSEQFF. The CDR3 nucleotides read TGCGCCAGCGCGGACTCGCGTAGTGAGCAGTTCTTC.

This clone was observed once. The chain has TRBV6-4 and TRBJ2-7; D may be TRBD1 or TRBD2 (5 bases each). CDR1 and CDR2 from the germline V gene are MRHNA and SNTAGT. V shed 3 bases and J shed 6 bases, with 18 bases lying between them. This CDR3 spans 15 amino acids. The CDR3 sequence is CASSERGSTSSEQYF. Here the CDR3 DNA reads TGTGCCAGCAGTGAAAGGGGCAGTACTAGTTCCGAGCAGTACTTC.

The chain carries TRBV5-4 and TRBJ2-5; no reliable D call. V lost 1 base to trimming and J lost 3 bases, with 4 bases between them. This CDR3 spans 12 amino acids. Germline CDR1 SGHNT, CDR2 YYREEE (reference sequence). CDR3 residues: CASSLMEETQYF. Here the CDR3 DNA reads TGTGCCAGCAGCTTGATGGAAGAGACCCAGTACTTC.

The chain has TRBV7-9 and TRBJ2-1; D possibly corresponds to TRBD1 (5 bases). Per the germline V gene, CDR1 is SEHNR and CDR2 is FQNEAQ (reference sequence). V gave up 5 bases and J gave up 6 bases, with 14 bases separating them. The CDR3 length is 14 residues. The DNA for the CDR3 is TGTGCCAGCAGCCCCGTCGTGACAGCCAATGAGCAGTTCTTC. Translated, it gives CASSPVVTANEQFF.